The 2 T cell receptor beta chains below come from one sample, sequenced in a study of blood T cells in healthy people across ages. A sample-barcoded 5' primer and a J-beta primer mix were used in a second PCR of roughly 7 to 11 cycles. TCRdb recomputed calls from the 5' RACE reads with MiXCR, one row per CDR3 protein. This repertoire shows roughly 1,500,000 distinct CDR3 sequences, approximately 32% found once; its top ten account for roughly 10%. The sequenced sample consisted of blood. These receptors originate from a woman aged 25 to 39 in good health.

The V and J genes are TRBV5-1 and TRBJ1-2; 7 bases are shared with TRBD1. CDR1 is SGHRS and CDR2 is YFSETQ in the germline V gene. This CDR3 region has 16 residues. V lost 1 base, J lost 1 base, and 7 bases stayed unmatched. The CDR3 region is CASSLSPTGINYGYTF. In nucleotides, the CDR3 is TGCGCCAGCAGCTTGTCCCCGACAGGGATTAACTATGGCTACACCTTC.

This chain joins TRBV3-1 and TRBJ1-2; tentatively, D is TRBD1 (6 bases). V shed 3 bases and J shed 6 bases, with 11 bases lying between them. CDR1 and CDR2 (germline): LGHDT, YNNKEL (reference sequence). The CDR3 has 13 amino acids. CDR3: CASSHGGLDGYTF. The CDR3, as DNA: TGTGCCAGCAGCCACGGGGGGCTTGATGGCTACACCTTC.